These 3 T cell receptor beta chains came from one sample sequenced in a study of T-cell memory formation after mild COVID-19. TCRdb fed the 5' RACE reads into MiXCR, producing one record per CDR3 protein. The sample carries 110,000 or so distinct CDR3 sequences, over 15% recorded once. Material for sequencing was PBMCs or a T cell subset sorted from them (not recorded which). Receptor source: a man in his late teens or twenties who had mild COVID-19 (a few samples of this study predate the infection). Cell type and time point are not known.

The chain links TRBV12-3 or TRBV12-4 to TRBJ1-1; no definite D call. V dropped 4 bases and J dropped 0 bases, with 9 bases sitting between them. This CDR3 is built from 14 residues. The CDR3 loop is CASSSRRVNTEAFF. The DNA for the CDR3 is TGTGCCAGCAGTTCCCGTCGGGTGAACACTGAAGCTTTCTTT.

At least ten counts were recorded for this clonotype. The chain employs TRBV12-3 or TRBV12-4 and TRBJ2-2; D unclear. V shed 3 bases and J shed 9 bases, with 8 bases lying between them. There are 12 residues in the CDR3. The CDR3 region has the DNA TGTGCCAGCAGTTTTTCGGGTTGGGAGCTGTTTTTT. Translation gives CASSFSGWELFF.

The V and J genes are TRBV7-2 and TRBJ2-3; D is undetermined. The CDR3 consists of 14 residues. V was shortened by 3 bases and J by 4 bases, with 11 bases between the two germline ends. CDR1 SGHTA and CDR2 FQGNSA come from the germline V gene. CDR3 sequence: CASSFVNGADTQYF. CDR3 DNA sequence: TGTGCCAGCAGCTTCGTTAATGGAGCAGATACGCAGTATTTT.